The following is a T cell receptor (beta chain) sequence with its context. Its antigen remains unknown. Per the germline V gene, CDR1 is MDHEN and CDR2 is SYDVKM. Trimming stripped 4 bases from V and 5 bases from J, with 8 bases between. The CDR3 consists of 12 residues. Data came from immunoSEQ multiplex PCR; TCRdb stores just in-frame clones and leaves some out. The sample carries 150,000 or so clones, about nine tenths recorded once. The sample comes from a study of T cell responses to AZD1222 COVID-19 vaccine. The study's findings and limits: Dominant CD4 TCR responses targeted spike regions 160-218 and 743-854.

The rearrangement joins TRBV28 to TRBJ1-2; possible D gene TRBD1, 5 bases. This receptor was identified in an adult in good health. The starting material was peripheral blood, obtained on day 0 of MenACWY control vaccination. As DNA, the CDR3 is TGTGCCAGCAGTTCCACAGGATATGGCTACACCTTC. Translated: CASSSTGYGYTF.